The T cell receptor (beta chain) described here comes from a study of identical twins. Trimming removed 3 bases from V and 8 bases from J, with 11 bases in between. The CDR3 contains 13 residues. General study points: With monozygotic twins, out-of-frame TCR alpha sharing exceeded what models estimated. Weaker excess twin sharing was seen among beta out-of-frame sequences. Low generation-probability sequences were in excess among twin-shared out-of-frame alpha sequences.

TCRdb recomputed calls from the 5' RACE reads with MiXCR, one row per CDR3 protein. The data contain around 18,000 distinct CDR3 sequences, roughly 69% of them singletons. This clonotype was seen only once. The antigen remains unidentified. The V call is TRBV23-1, the J call TRBJ2-1; D unclear. TRBV23-1 counts as an open reading frame of uncertain function. The origin of this receptor is a woman between 18 and 30 years old in good health. This table probably holds off-target reads from a library built for another chain. Material for sequencing was memory (CD45RO+) T cells sorted from blood. CDR3 coding DNA: TGCGCCAGCAGTCAGAGACCATCCCATGAGCAGTTCTTC. Translation: CASSQRPSHEQFF.